This TCR beta chain was sequenced during a study of TIL therapy for anti-PD-1-resistant metastatic lung cancer. Whole-study findings and limits: Many TIL product clones were absent from baseline tumor, suggesting clonal contraction.

A note on this clone: As yet, its antigen is unknown.

The time point here: pre-treatment sample, taken before nivolumab and TIL therapy. Pleural nodules or supraclavicular lymph nodes made up most of the excised metastases sampled. Patients then received nivolumab; progressors got lymphodepletion, TIL and IL-2. The immunoSEQ assay was v3. Each library reached 1.5 million to 2.5 million read pairs, or roughly 5-6.5 million at deep level. Profiled with immunoSEQ multiplex PCR; TCRdb holds only in-frame clones, not every one. The sample consists of tens of thousands of clones, 60% to 85% of them appearing once. The germline CDR1 and CDR2 sequences are SQVTM and ANQGSEA. CDR3 length: 14 residues. With V trimmed by 6 bases and J by 2 bases, 3 bases remained unmatched.

The sequenced sample was tumor tissue, obtained at baseline. This rearrangement joins TRBV29-1 to TRBJ2-6; 8 positions match TRBD2. The TCR was taken from a person aged 25 to 79 with non-small cell lung cancer. The chain's CDR3 is CSVLLAAGANVLTF. CDR3 coding DNA: TGCAGCGTCCTACTAGCGGCTGGGGCCAACGTCCTGACTTTC.